This T cell receptor (beta chain) stems from a study of blood T cell repertoires in COVID-19 (dated by TCRdb to the early 2020s). As for the study more broadly: Samples covering the acute and convalescent phases of COVID-19 were provided by collaborators in the United States, Italy and Spain. The prospective study material was composed of cDNA or gDNA derived from T cells, B-cell-depleted T cells, or PBMCs. Samples came from the ongoing ImmuneRACE study (first 160 participants) plus 1,254 subjects from 6 global collaborators. Sample metadata almost always included a de-identified subject ID, COVID-19 status, age in years and sex. The dataset comprised deeply sampled blood TCRbeta repertoires from subjects exposed to, actively infected with, or recovered from COVID-19. HLA class I and class II types, where available, came from metadata supplied by the sample provider rather than from assay-based typing. The repertoires were made available in a free public database intended to serve as a resource for research on the immune response to SARS-CoV-2. Here is what the overall study found, with its caveats: The amount of clinical and demographic metadata varied by source and participant and was provided uncurated.

The CDR1 and CDR2 encoded by the germline V gene (reference sequence) are LGHDT and YNNKEL. The CDR3 runs 17 residues from the cysteine to the phenylalanine. The sequence is cut down to CDR3 DNA, 51 bases in frame from base 1. From V the trimming removes 3 bases and from J it removes 6 bases, while the gene matches leave 11 bases of the junction unaccounted for. The immunoSEQ Assay, a bias-controlled multiplex PCR, was used to amplify TCRbeta CDR3 regions from genomic DNA. In the original analysis: The number of nucleated cells in each sample was estimated from the amplification of reference gene primers within the assay. To quantify the absolute abundance of each unique TCRbeta CDR3 rearrangement, sequence reads were collapsed and filtered. For each sample, productive Simpson clonality was calculated as the square root of Simpson's diversity index over productive rearrangements. This immuneACCESS table, as held by TCRdb, lists in-frame sequences with V and J called but not all clones. Of the missing ones, under half trace to an unresolved V gene in checked studies; the others have no known cause. V and J calls and clone size are those listed in that table; D and trimming were worked out from the DNA. This sample holds around 150,000 clones; 65% to 90% were observed only once. Of the sample, about 7.8% falls within the top ten clones.

Collaborating institutions collected whole blood in K2EDTA tubes following their own protocols. Collaborator samples were shipped for TCRbeta analysis as frozen whole blood, isolated PBMCs, or DNA extracted from either sample type. Worth noting for this clone: Its antigen specificity is not known. Base qualities are not at hand, and no much larger clone is one base apart.

The specimen sequenced was peripheral blood. The rearrangement joined TRBV3-1 (or the pseudogene TRBV3-2) to TRBJ2-2; 9 central nucleotides agree with TRBD2. The clonotype comes from a woman between 45 and 60 years old in a cohort sampled during active or convalescent COVID-19. The CDR3 reads as follows: CASSQTAVRGGPGELFF. The bases read TGTGCCAGCAGCCAGACGGCTGTGCGGGGGGGCCCCGGGGAGCTGTTTTTT.